Below are 31 T cell receptor beta chains sequenced from a single sample in a study of T cells after yellow fever vaccination. TCRdb analysed the 5' RACE reads with MiXCR anew, one entry per CDR3 protein. The sample lists under 150,000 distinct CDR3 sequences; roughly 8% were seen once. The sequences come from CD4+ T cells sorted from PBMCs, collected 5 days after the yellow fever booster vaccination. Every receptor here comes from a man younger than 45 who received the YFV17D yellow fever vaccine.

This clonotype was seen repeatedly, ten times or more. The chain is built from TRBV29-1 and TRBJ2-5; 7 nucleotides line up with TRBD2. This CDR3 spans 14 amino acids. Looked up from germline, CDR1 is SQVTM and CDR2 is ANQGSEA. V dropped 3 bases and J dropped 4; count of bases not matched to a gene: 8. CDR3 nucleotide sequence: TGCAGCGTTGATGAAGCGGGAAGATCAGAGACCCAGTACTTC. This sequence encodes CSVDEAGRSETQYF.

This clonotype was counted many times. The chain couples TRBV7-7 to TRBJ2-1, with TRBD2 identical over 10 bases. Germline-derived CDR1 and CDR2 are SSHAT and FNYEAQ (reference sequence). J was trimmed by 8 bases and V by 5 bases; bases with no gene match: 12. The CDR3 is 16 residues long. As DNA, the CDR3 is TGTGCCAGCAGCCCACTAGCGGGAAGTACCGTAGATGAGCAGTTCTTC. This codes for CASSPLAGSTVDEQFF.

The table lists this clonotype with many counts. The J gene is TRBJ2-7, the V gene TRBV28, with TRBD1 matching over 8 bases. The germline CDR1 and CDR2 sequences are MDHEN and SYDVKM. With V trimmed by 5 bases and J by 3 bases, 6 bases remained unmatched. This CDR3 has 14 amino acids. The CDR3 DNA reads TGTGCCAGCAGTCCCGGACAGGGAGTCTACGAGCAGTACTTC. Encoded protein: CASSPGQGVYEQYF.

This clonotype was seen ten or more times. The chain links TRBV21-1 to TRBJ2-2. TRBV21-1 is tagged as a pseudogene. The CDR3 length is 16 residues. CDR3 nucleotides: TGTGCCAGCAGCAAACGTCGATCAGAGAACACCGGGGAGCTGTTTTTT. Amino acids: CASSKRRSENTGELFF.

The chain employs TRBV5-1 and TRBJ2-5; 8 bases fit TRBD2. From germline, CDR1 is SGHRS and CDR2 YFSETQ. The ends lost 2 bases at V and 2 bases at J; junction bases unmatched: 2. CDR3 length: 14 residues. The CDR3 DNA is TGCGCCAGCAGCTTCCCGGGAGGGCAAGAGACCCAGTACTTC. Its translation: CASSFPGGQETQYF.

This clonotype was seen many times. The chain is built from TRBV5-1 and TRBJ2-2; TRBD2 is a possible D gene (6 bases). CDR1 SGHRS and CDR2 YFSETQ come from the germline V gene. The V gene lost 4 bases and the J gene lost 4 bases, with 11 bases spanning the gap. The CDR3 extends over 14 amino acids. CDR3 coding DNA: TGCGCCAGCAGCGCACTAGCTCCCACCGGGGAGCTGTTTTTT. This encodes CASSALAPTGELFF. The variable domain in full, with the rest retrieved from reference TRBV5-1 and TRBJ2-2, is KAGVTQTPRYLIKTRGQQVTLSCSPISGHRSVSWYQQTPGQGLQFLFEYFSETQRNKGNFPGRFSGRQFSNSRSEMNVSTLELGDSALYLCASSALAPTGELFFGEGSRLTVL.

The gene calls are TRBV18 and TRBJ2-7; TRBD2 is a possible D gene (5 bases). V was clipped by 3 bases and J by 0 bases, with 6 bases between them. This CDR3 contains 13 residues. Germline assignment: CDR1 KGHSH and CDR2 LQKENI. The CDR3 region has the DNA TGTGCCAGCTCACCCGGGATCTCCTACGAGCAGTACTTC. Its protein product is CASSPGISYEQYF.

This clonotype has a count of ten or more. The rearrangement joins TRBV25-1 to TRBJ2-7; no firm D call. Germline CDR1 MGHDK, CDR2 SYGVNS. Trimming took 7 bases from V and 7 from J, leaving 5 bases between them. The CDR3 spans 9 residues. CDR3 loop: CASKAEQYF. The CDR3 bases are TGTGCCAGCAAGGCGGAGCAGTACTTC.

In its sample, this clonotype was seen many times. The CDR3: CASSKFSHTHSNQPQHF. The CDR3 DNA sequence: TGTGCCAGCAGCAAGTTTTCACACACTCACAGCAATCAGCCCCAGCATTTT. The V and J genes are TRBV21-1 and TRBJ1-5. TRBV21-1 is annotated as a pseudogene. This CDR3 has 17 amino acids.

On this clonotype itself: A much larger clone lies one base from this, so it may be a read error. This chain connects TRBV7-2 to TRBJ2-7; the D gene is possibly TRBD2 (5 bases). Germline V gene lookup returns CDR1 SGHTA and CDR2 FQGNSA. The ends were cut back, 5 bases at V and 6 bases at J, with 20 bases in the middle. CDR3 length: 15 amino acids. Here the CDR3 DNA reads TGTGCCAGCAGCCAGACGTTGGTGGGAGTCGGCGAGCAGTACTTC. Protein: CASSQTLVGVGEQYF.

This clonotype has at least ten counts. DNA of the CDR3: TGCGCCAGCAGCCCCGGGACAGAAAACATTCAGTACTTC. This codes for CASSPGTENIQYF. The chain employs TRBV5-1 and TRBJ2-4; 7 nucleotides agree with TRBD1. Germline CDR1 and CDR2: SGHRS and YFSETQ. V lost 4 bases and J lost 5; bases outside the gene matches: 3. The CDR3 has 13 residues.

This clonotype was counted between two and nine times. The chain has TRBV5-6 and TRBJ2-1; 7 bases fit TRBD2. V shed 4 bases and J 2 bases; nucleotides not matched to a gene: 9. CDR1 SGHDT and CDR2 YYEEEE come from the germline V gene. CDR3 size: 16 residues. The CDR3 is CASSATSGEPYNEQFF. The DNA of the CDR3 is TGTGCCAGCAGCGCGACGAGCGGGGAACCCTACAATGAGCAGTTCTTC.

This clonotype was seen only a few times. The chain has TRBV5-6 and TRBJ2-7; 11 bases fit TRBD2. Germline V lookup: CDR1 SGHDT, CDR2 YYEEEE. Trimming at V came to 5 bases and at J to 2 bases, leaving 12 bases not matched to a gene. This CDR3 has 17 residues. The CDR3 here is CASRRGSGRAPAYEQYF. DNA for the CDR3: TGTGCCAGCAGGCGGGGTAGCGGGAGGGCCCCGGCCTACGAGCAGTACTTC.

This clonotype was observed many times. The chain is built from TRBV6-1 and TRBJ2-7; D is possibly TRBD1 (6 bases). Between the trimmed V and J ends, which lost 7 bases and 2 bases, there was a span of 15 bases. Germline V gene lookup returns CDR1 MNHNS and CDR2 SASEGT. The CDR3 is 14 amino acids. For the CDR3, the DNA is TGTGCCAGCACCGACAGGTCCCCCCCCTACGAGCAGTACTTC. This gives the protein CASTDRSPPYEQYF.

This clonotype was detected ten times or more. This rearrangement joins TRBV2 to TRBJ2-5, with a tentative D call TRBD2 (7 bases). CDR1 is SNHLY and CDR2 is FYNNEI in the germline V gene. V was trimmed by 4 bases and J by 1 base, leaving 13 bases between them. The CDR3 spans 15 residues. The CDR3 loop is CASSGVRGPQETQYF. The CDR3 bases are TGTGCCAGCAGTGGGGTGCGGGGGCCCCAAGAGACCCAGTACTTC.

For this clonotype: A single base separates this from a much larger clone, so it may be a read error. The rearrangement uses TRBV5-1 and TRBJ2-1, with a tentative D call TRBD2 (6 bases). Germline CDR1 SGHRS, CDR2 YFSETQ. The CDR3 is made up of 15 amino acids. Trimming cost V 2 bases and J 10 bases, with 19 bases left between them. CDR3 sequence (DNA): TGCGCCAGCAGCTTCGGAGGGGCCGACAGCGAAGAGCAGTTCTTC. It translates to CASSFGGADSEEQFF.

As for this clonotype: Since a much larger clone is just one base distant, this may be a read error. This chain joins TRBV7-2 and TRBJ2-7, with 7 nucleotides matching TRBD1. CDR3 length equals 15 residues. Losses at the gene ends were 6 bases for V and 6 bases for J; bases not matched to a gene: 14. Per germline, CDR1 SGHTA and CDR2 FQGNSA. The CDR3 spells CASSLGEWDRCEQYF. The CDR3 region has the DNA TGTGCCAGCAGTCTGGGGGAGTGGGACAGATGCGAGCAGTACTTC. Supplemented by reference TRBV7-2 and TRBJ2-7, the full variable domain reads GAGVSQSPSNKVTEKGKDVELRCDPISGHTALYWYRQSLGQGLEFLIYFQGNSAPDKSGLPSDRFSAERTGGSVSTLTIQRTQQEDSAVYLCASSLGEWDRCEQYFGPGTRLTVT.

At least ten counts were recorded for this clonotype. The CDR3 loop is CASSAGTRNTQYF. For the CDR3, the DNA is TGTGCCAGCAGCGCCGGGACTAGGAATACGCAGTATTTT. The chain carries TRBV7-2 and TRBJ2-3, with 8 bases identical to TRBD2. The J segment lost 7 bases and the V segment lost 5 bases, leaving 5 bases of the junction unmatched. CDR3 length: 13 residues. The germline gives CDR1 SGHTA, CDR2 FQGNSA.

Ten or more counts support this clonotype. The chain carries TRBV4-1 and TRBJ2-1, with 9 bases lining up with TRBD1. V shed 5 bases and J 9 bases; nucleotides not matched to a gene: 5. Germline CDR1 is MGHRA and CDR2 is YSYEKL. The CDR3 sequence is 13 residues long. The CDR3 spells CASSYRGLGEQFF. The DNA for the CDR3 is TGCGCCAGCAGCTACAGGGGGCTGGGTGAGCAGTTCTTC.

There are many counts of this clonotype. The chain employs TRBV6-6 and TRBJ2-7; no firm D call. This CDR3 spans 11 amino acids. Per germline, CDR1 MNHNY and CDR2 SVGAGI (reference sequence). V was pared by 6 bases and J by 6 bases, with 9 bases between. The CDR3 DNA reads TGTGCCAGCAGCCCAGGTCGCGAGCAGTACTTC. It codes for CASSPGREQYF.

This clonotype was recorded many times. V is TRBV7-2 and J is TRBJ2-1; 9 bases are a match to TRBD2. The CDR3 is 14 residues long. Germline loops: CDR1 SGHTA, CDR2 FQGNSA. The V and J ends lost 1 base and 10 bases, in that order; junction bases with no gene match: 5. The CDR3 bases are TGTGCCAGCAGCTTAGTCCTAGCGGGGACCGAGCAGTTCTTC. Protein product: CASSLVLAGTEQFF.

Many counts were recorded for this clonotype. The chain employs TRBV6-2 or TRBV6-3 and TRBJ2-7, with TRBD2 matching over 7 bases. This CDR3 contains 12 residues. The junction had 5 bases not matched to a gene; V was cut back by 6 bases and J by 6 bases. Looked up from germline, CDR1 is MNHEY and CDR2 is SVGEGT. CDR3 protein: CASRPTSREQYF. CDR3 DNA sequence: TGTGCCAGCAGGCCGACTAGCCGCGAGCAGTACTTC.

This clonotype was seen many times. The rearrangement uses TRBV4-2 and TRBJ2-5; D is possibly TRBD2 (5 bases). Germline V CDR1 and CDR2: LGHNA, YNFKEQ. V was shortened by 1 base and J by 6 bases, with 21 bases between the two germline ends. The CDR3 sequence is 17 residues long. This CDR3 reads CASSQVAGPTYEKTQYF. DNA for the CDR3: TGTGCCAGCAGCCAAGTGGCGGGCCCCACCTATGAGAAGACCCAGTACTTC.

In its sample, this clonotype was seen many times. V is TRBV3-1 and J is TRBJ2-7, with D maybe TRBD1 (6 bases). The CDR3 totals 17 residues. The germline V gene has CDR1 LGHDT and CDR2 YNNKEL (reference sequence). V lost 4 bases and J lost 0, with 19 bases in between. The chain's CDR3 is CASSLKASGHGSYEQYF. DNA of the CDR3: TGTGCCAGCAGCCTCAAAGCCTCGGGACACGGCTCCTACGAGCAGTACTTC.

This clonotype came up many times. J is TRBJ2-1 and V is TRBV6-1; D call uncertain. From germline, CDR1 is MNHNS and CDR2 SASEGT. V lost 7 bases and J lost 7, with 20 bases in between. CDR3 length: 15 residues. The CDR3: CASTLGSLGENEQFF. In nucleotides, the CDR3 is TGTGCCAGCACCTTAGGGTCACTTGGTGAGAATGAGCAGTTCTTC.

This clonotype was counted many times. The rearrangement links TRBV5-1 to TRBJ1-1, with D maybe TRBD1 (6 bases). The CDR3 is 15 residues long. Trimming removed 4 bases at V and 1 base at J, with 14 bases between. Germline loops: CDR1 SGHRS, CDR2 YFSETQ. The DNA of the CDR3 is TGCGCCAGCAGCGGGGGCGGGGGACAGAACACTGAAGCTTTCTTT. This codes for CASSGGGGQNTEAFF.

At least ten counts were recorded for this clonotype. CDR3 DNA sequence: TGTGCCAGCAGCTTGGGTCGAGTAGAGACCCAGTACTTC. Amino acid sequence: CASSLGRVETQYF. The chain uses TRBV5-4 and TRBJ2-5; no definite D call. CDR1 is SGHNT, CDR2 YYREEE, per germline (reference sequence). V was clipped by 0 bases and J by 4 bases, with 7 bases between them. This CDR3 spans 13 amino acids.

V is TRBV13 and J is TRBJ2-1, with D possibly TRBD2 on 5 matching bases. The CDR3 length is 14 residues. The V end lost 5 bases, the J end lost 8 bases, and 16 bases lay between the germline ends. Looked up from germline, CDR1 is PRHDT and CDR2 is FYEKMQ (reference sequence). As DNA, the CDR3 is TGTGCCAGCAGCGAGGGTTCGGATCTCTATGAGCAGTTCTTC. The encoded protein is CASSEGSDLYEQFF.

This clonotype was detected a few times. This sequence joins TRBV20-1 and TRBJ2-5, with 9 bases that match TRBD2. V lost 1 base to trimming and J lost 5 bases; unmatched junction nucleotides: 11. The CDR3 has 16 amino acids. The germline V gene has CDR1 DFQATT and CDR2 SNEGSKA (reference sequence). Written as DNA, the CDR3 is TGCAGTGCTAGAGGAGTAGCGGGAGTCTTGATGGAGACCCAGTACTTC. This sequence encodes CSARGVAGVLMETQYF.

This clonotype was detected ten times or more. The chain couples TRBV7-3 to TRBJ2-1, with D maybe TRBD1 (7 bases). CDR1 and CDR2 from the germline V gene are SGHTA and FQGTGA. The ends were cut back, 5 bases at V and 12 bases at J, with 14 bases in the middle. This CDR3 comprises 12 residues. The CDR3 region is CASSLQGGGQFF. CDR3 DNA: TGTGCCAGCAGCCTCCAGGGGGGCGGGCAGTTCTTC.

This clonotype was counted ten times or more. V is TRBV24-1 and J is TRBJ2-7; possible D gene TRBD2, 5 bases. V was clipped by 3 bases and J by 3 bases, with 11 bases between them. Germline V lookup: CDR1 KGHDR, CDR2 SFDVKD. The CDR3 runs 14 residues. The DNA for the CDR3 is TGTGCCACCAGTGATGGAGGAAAGAACTACGAGCAGTACTTC. Amino acid sequence: CATSDGGKNYEQYF.